Shown below are 22 T cell receptor beta chains from a single sample sequenced in a study of blood T cell repertoires in COVID-19. Only in-frame clones appear in the TCRdb table, and some are missing; sequencing was by immunoSEQ multiplex PCR. The table shows under 150,000 clones, with roughly 90% occurring only once. The specimen was PBMCs or T cells enriched from blood (not recorded which). The receptor set was obtained from a woman in her 50s who had recovered from COVID-19.

The chain links TRBV7-8 to TRBJ2-2; D possibly corresponds to TRBD1 (6 bases). Deletions cut 5 bases from V and 4 bases from J, with 14 bases between. The CDR3 runs to 15 residues. Germline V gene lookup returns CDR1 SGHVS and CDR2 FQNEAQ. Here the CDR3 reads CASSPRQVGTGELFF. For the CDR3, the DNA is TGTGCCAGCAGCCCACGACAGGTTGGCACCGGGGAGCTGTTTTTT.

This clone was observed once. The DNA for the CDR3 is TGTGCCATCAGTGACCCAATACAGGGAACAGATACGCAGTATTTT. Protein sequence: CAISDPIQGTDTQYF. This chain links TRBV10-3 with TRBJ2-3, with D possibly TRBD1 on 6 matching bases. The V and J ends lost 3 bases and 3 bases respectively, with 13 bases between them. Germline CDR1 reads ENHRY; CDR2 reads SYGVKD. This CDR3 region has 15 residues.

V is TRBV5-4 and J is TRBJ2-7; 8 nucleotides agree with TRBD1. The V gene's germline CDR1 is SGHNT and CDR2 YYREEE (reference sequence). The V and J ends lost 3 bases and 3 bases, in that order; junction bases with no gene match: 2. The CDR3 contains 13 residues. CDR3 nucleotide sequence: TGTGCCAGCAGCTCGGACAGGGTCTACGAGCAGTACTTC. Translated, it gives CASSSDRVYEQYF. Using reference TRBV5-4 and TRBJ2-7 for the parts outside the CDR3, the full variable domain is ETGVTQSPTHLIKTRGQQVTLRCSSQSGHNTVSWYQQALGQGPQFIFQYYREEENGRGNFPPRFSGLQFPNYSSELNVNALELDDSALYLCASSSDRVYEQYFGPGTRLTVT.

V is TRBV2 and J is TRBJ1-2; 7 positions match TRBD1. The length of the CDR3 is 15 residues. V lost 2 bases to trimming and J lost 8 bases; unmatched junction nucleotides: 11. Germline loops: CDR1 SNHLY, CDR2 FYNNEI. The CDR3 sequence: CASSELGRGSRGYTF. The CDR3 DNA reads TGTGCCAGCAGTGAACTTGGCAGGGGGTCGCGCGGCTACACCTTC. Combining the CDR3 with reference TRBV2 and TRBJ1-2 gives the whole variable domain EPEVTQTPSHQVTQMGQEVILRCVPISNHLYFYWYRQILGQKVEFLVSFYNNEISEKSEIFDDQFSVERPDGSNFTLKIRSTKLEDSAMYFCASSELGRGSRGYTFGSGTRLTVV.

The CDR3 nucleotides read TGTGCCAGCAAGGTCCGGAGGGTTGGCGAGACCCAGTACTTC. Translating gives CASKVRRVGETQYF. V gene TRBV2 combines with J gene TRBJ2-5; possible D gene TRBD2, 6 bases. Germline CDR1 and CDR2: SNHLY and FYNNEI. The V and J ends lost 7 bases and 5 bases respectively, with 17 bases between them. The CDR3 has 14 residues.

The V gene is TRBV19, the J gene TRBJ1-5; D is ambiguous. V was clipped by 0 bases and J by 7 bases, with 10 bases between them. This CDR3 region has 14 residues. Germline-derived CDR1 and CDR2 are LNHDA and SQIVND (reference sequence). Here the CDR3 reads CASSIDPVGQPQHF. The CDR3 nucleotides are TGTGCCAGTAGTATAGATCCGGTCGGGCAGCCCCAGCATTTT.

V gene TRBV29-1 combines with J gene TRBJ1-1; D gene unclear. V was trimmed by 0 bases and J by 1 base, leaving 9 bases between them. The length of the CDR3 is 14 residues. CDR1 SQVTM and CDR2 ANQGSEA come from the germline V gene. The CDR3 is CSVEDGRGNTEAFF. In DNA form, the CDR3 reads TGCAGCGTTGAAGATGGGCGGGGGAACACTGAAGCTTTCTTT.

This chain links TRBV5-1 with TRBJ1-2; no firm D call. Per germline, CDR1 SGHRS and CDR2 YFSETQ. There are 14 residues in the CDR3. Trimming took off 4 bases at V and 4 bases at J, with 14 bases between the two ends. This chain's CDR3 is CASSPTPPSYGYTF. The CDR3 DNA reads as TGCGCCAGCAGCCCGACACCACCCTCCTATGGCTACACCTTC.

V gene TRBV4-1 combines with J gene TRBJ1-5, with D perhaps TRBD1 (6 bases). The V end lost 1 base, the J end lost 2 bases, and 9 bases lay between the germline ends. The CDR3 has 15 amino acids. Germline loops: CDR1 MGHRA, CDR2 YSYEKL. The CDR3 reads CASSQVEGGNQPQHF. CDR3 in DNA: TGCGCCAGCAGCCAAGTAGAGGGGGGCAATCAGCCCCAGCATTTT.

In its sample, this clone ranks as medium-sized (0.01 to 0.1%). V gene TRBV2 combines with J gene TRBJ2-7; D uncertain. CDR1 SNHLY and CDR2 FYNNEI come from the germline V gene. There are 12 residues in the CDR3. The ends were cut back, 2 bases at V and 2 bases at J, with 4 bases in the middle. The CDR3 loop reads CASSEQAYEQYF. DNA for the CDR3: TGTGCCAGCAGTGAACAGGCCTACGAGCAGTACTTC.

The CDR3 DNA reads TGTGCCAGCAGTTCTCCCGGGGAGGACCTTAACTATGGCTACACCTTC. This encodes CASSSPGEDLNYGYTF. The gene calls are TRBV28 and TRBJ1-2, with D unclear. CDR1 MDHEN and CDR2 SYDVKM come from the germline V gene. The V end was cut by 4 bases, the J end by 1 base, with 16 bases between. The CDR3 length is 16 residues.

The genes are TRBV4-1 and TRBJ2-5, with unresolved D. Germline values: CDR1 MGHRA, CDR2 YSYEKL. V lost 2 bases to trimming and J lost 0 bases, with 10 bases between them. The CDR3 loop spans 15 amino acids. CDR3 nucleotides: TGCGCCAGCAGCCAATCCGCGCAGGACCAAGAGACCCAGTACTTC. Amino acid sequence: CASSQSAQDQETQYF.

This clone occurred once. The chain joins TRBV9 to TRBJ1-2, with no clear D. Trimming cost V 2 bases and J 8 bases, with 13 bases left between them. Germline V gene sequence: CDR1 SGDLS, CDR2 YYNGEE. The CDR3 length is 13 residues. The CDR3 DNA sequence: TGTGCCAGCAGCGTCGGACCCTCGGGGGGCTACACCTTC. It yields the protein CASSVGPSGGYTF.

The rearrangement links TRBV10-2 to TRBJ2-7; TRBD2 might be the D (5 bases). Per germline, CDR1 WSHSY and CDR2 SAAADI. Trimming shortened V by 7 bases and J by 6 bases, and 19 bases separated the two germline ends. The CDR3 is 14 residues long. In DNA, the CDR3 is TGCGCCAGCATCACCGGGCTGGGTGGGAGCGAGCAGTACTTC. The encoded protein is CASITGLGGSEQYF.

Regarding this clone: Germline is not matched at one junction end, which may reflect a read error. The chain recombines TRBV4-1 with TRBJ2-1, with 7 bases identical to TRBD2. The CDR3 loop spans 16 amino acids. Germline V gene lookup returns CDR1 MGHRA and CDR2 YSYEKL. The CDR3 loop is CASSEESGTTYNEQFF. For the CDR3, the DNA is TGCGCCAGCAGCGAAGAATCCGGGACTACCTACAATGAGCAGTTCTTC.

V and J are TRBV7-2 and TRBJ2-2; D possibly corresponds to TRBD2 (5 bases). Between the trimmed V and J ends, which lost 3 bases and 6 bases, there was a span of 11 bases. Germline CDR1 and CDR2: SGHTA and FQGNSA. The CDR3 is made up of 14 amino acids. DNA for the CDR3: TGTGCCAGCAGCTTGGCTAGCCGGGCCGGGGAGCTGTTTTTT. Its protein product is CASSLASRAGELFF.

The chain carries TRBV25-1 and TRBJ1-2; 11 bases are shared with TRBD1. Trimming removed 4 bases from V and 6 bases from J; junction bases left unmatched: 7. Germline V CDR1 and CDR2: MGHDK, SYGVNS. The CDR3 loop spans 15 amino acids. The CDR3 nucleotides are TGTGCCAGCAGTGGTAGCGGGACAGGGGGACATGGCTACACCTTC. It codes for CASSGSGTGGHGYTF.

The CDR3 region is CASSYSTTGLSYGYTF. The CDR3 DNA sequence: TGTGCCAGCAGTTACTCCACTACAGGGTTGAGCTATGGCTACACCTTC. This rearrangement joins TRBV6-5 to TRBJ1-2, with a tentative D call TRBD1 (6 bases). Per germline, CDR1 MNHEY and CDR2 SVGAGI. The CDR3 consists of 16 residues. V was cut by 0 bases and J by 4 bases, with 15 bases left in between.

This clone came up a few times. The J gene is TRBJ2-5, the V gene TRBV7-9; 8 bases are a match to TRBD1. Looked up from germline, CDR1 is SEHNR and CDR2 is FQNEAQ (reference sequence). The CDR3 length is 15 residues. V gave up 1 base and J gave up 4 bases; unmatched junction bases: 5. CDR3 in amino acids: CASSLVGTGGETQYF. CDR3 in DNA: TGTGCCAGCAGCTTAGTAGGGACAGGAGGAGAGACCCAGTACTTC.

This rearrangement joins TRBV2 to TRBJ2-2; D might be TRBD1 (5 bases). Germline V gives CDR1 SNHLY, CDR2 FYNNEI. Trimming removed 5 bases from V and 1 base from J, with 8 bases in between. The CDR3 length is 14 residues. In DNA form, the CDR3 reads TGTGCCAGCAGTAGAGACAGGAACACCGGGGAGCTGTTTTTT. Protein: CASSRDRNTGELFF.

This chain links TRBV7-9 with TRBJ2-7; 7 bases are shared with TRBD2. V lost 0 bases to trimming and J lost 2 bases; unmatched junction nucleotides: 7. This CDR3 has 16 amino acids. Germline V gene data show CDR1 as SEHNR and CDR2 as FQNEAQ (reference sequence). This CDR3 is CASSLAVGGSAYEQYF. The DNA for the CDR3 is TGTGCCAGCAGCTTAGCCGTGGGGGGGAGTGCCTACGAGCAGTACTTC. The complete variable domain, with remaining parts taken from reference TRBV7-9 and TRBJ2-7, reads DTGVSQNPRHKITKRGQNVTFRCDPISEHNRLYWYRQTLGQGPEFLTYFQNEAQLEKSRLLSDRFSAERPKGSFSTLEIQRTEQGDSAMYLCASSLAVGGSAYEQYFGPGTRLTVT.

V usage is TRBV7-2 and J usage is TRBJ1-2, with 11 bases matching TRBD1. CDR1 and CDR2 (germline): SGHTA, FQGNSA. The length of the CDR3 is 16 residues. Trimming at V came to 5 bases and at J to 7 bases, leaving 12 bases not matched to a gene. The DNA of the CDR3 is TGTGCCAGCAGCCCCGCACCCGGACAGGGGGCATTTGGCTACACCTTC. Its translation: CASSPAPGQGAFGYTF.